One T cell receptor beta chain is described in this entry. Libraries were prepared by immunoSEQ multiplex PCR; TCRdb keeps only in-frame clonotypes and omits some of them. The profile covers about 10,000 clones, with 60% to 85% appearing a single time and about 20% taken by the ten largest. This sample is part of a study of OX40 agonist ivuxolimab in advanced cancers. Germline V gives CDR1 SGHDT, CDR2 YYEEEE. The CDR3 sequence is 17 residues long. V dropped 3 bases and J dropped 1 base, with 20 bases sitting between them. The chain employs TRBV5-6 and TRBJ2-7; no firm D call. The receptor's source is an adult with an advanced solid tumor such as melanoma, head and neck, liver or kidney cancer. The input for sequencing was CD4+ or CD8+ T cells sorted from blood, taken in a trial of the OX40 agonist ivuxolimab. The CDR3 reads CASSSDDLRALSYEQYF. In DNA form, the CDR3 reads TGTGCCAGCAGCTCCGACGATCTCAGAGCTCTATCCTACGAGCAGTACTTC.